These T cell receptor beta chains were read from a single sample in a study of T-cell reconstitution after alpha-beta-depleted transplantation in children. A single record per CDR3 protein comes from TCRdb applying MiXCR to the PCR reads. The data contain about 240,000 distinct CDR3 sequences, about a quarter of them singletons. Sequenced here: PBMCs, sampled before TCRalphabeta/CD19-depleted stem cell transplant. The receptors stem from a girl aged 2 to 10 with Fanconi anemia, due to receive a stem cell transplant. CDR3s include the opening cysteine and the closing phenylalanine or tryptophan. D genes are given only for firm matches. Some rows mark clone size as missing; the rest say once, few, many or name a class of expanded clone.

D: -; V: TRBV20-1; J: TRBJ2-7; size: many; DNA: TGCAGTGCGGAAACGACGCGGGGATTCTCCTACGAGCAGTACTTC; CDR3: CSAETTRGFSYEQYF
D: -; V: TRBV5-1; J: TRBJ2-5; size: many; DNA: TGCGCCAGCAGCTTGGGCGTGGGGCAGGGATTATCAGAGACCCAGTACTTC; CDR3: CASSLGVGQGLSETQYF
D: TRBD2; V: TRBV20-1; J: TRBJ2-5; size: many; DNA: TGCAGTGCTAGAGACCCTCTAGCGGGGGGTGCGGAGACCCAGTACTTC; CDR3: CSARDPLAGGAETQYF
D: -; V: TRBV29-1; J: TRBJ1-4; size: -; DNA: TGCAGCGTTGTGGGAGGTCGTGAAAAACTGTTTTTT; CDR3: CSVVGGREKLFF
D: TRBD2; V: TRBV5-1; J: TRBJ2-1; size: -; DNA: TGCGCCAGCAGCCGTTCCGGACTAGCGGGAGGTCCCAGCTCCTACAATGAGCAGTTCTTC; CDR3: CASSRSGLAGGPSSYNEQFF
D: -; V: TRBV6-5; J: TRBJ2-5; size: -; DNA: TGTGCCAGCAGTTACTCGACCGGGGGCGTATTGAGGACCCAGTACTTC; CDR3: CASSYSTGGVLRTQYF
D: -; V: TRBV29-1; J: TRBJ1-1; size: many; DNA: TGCAGCGTTGTTCTCCTTCTGATGAACACTGAAGCTTTCTTT; CDR3: CSVVLLLMNTEAFF
D: -; V: TRBV29-1; J: TRBJ2-1; size: many; DNA: TGCAGCGTCGGAGGGGGGAGGGGAGGTAGCAATGAGCAGTTCTTC; CDR3: CSVGGGRGGSNEQFF
D: TRBD1; V: TRBV25-1; J: TRBJ2-7; size: many; DNA: TGTGCCAGCAGTGATCCAGGACAGGCGAACTACGAGCAGTACTTC; CDR3: CASSDPGQANYEQYF
D: TRBD2; V: TRBV27; J: TRBJ2-3; size: -; DNA: TGTGCCAGCAGTACCACCTCAACTAGCGGGAGGTATAGCACAGATACGCAGTATTTT; CDR3: CASSTTSTSGRYSTDTQYF
D: TRBD1; V: TRBV7-6; J: TRBJ2-1; size: -; DNA: TGTGCCAGCAGCGGAATCGGGACAGGGAACAATGAGCAGTTCTTC; CDR3: CASSGIGTGNNEQFF
D: TRBD2; V: TRBV29-1; J: TRBJ2-1; size: -; DNA: TGCAGCGTTGGGACTAGTCGCTACAATGAGCAGTTCTTC; CDR3: CSVGTSRYNEQFF
D: -; V: TRBV20-1; J: TRBJ2-2; size: many; DNA: TGCAGTGCTAGTCGTCCCCGGGACTTCAACACCGGGGAGCTGTTTTTT; CDR3: CSASRPRDFNTGELFF
D: -; V: TRBV13; J: TRBJ2-7; size: many; DNA: TGTGCCAGCAGCTTCCAACATAGCCCCTACGAGCAGTACTTC; CDR3: CASSFQHSPYEQYF
D: TRBD1; V: TRBV12-3/TRBV12-4; J: TRBJ2-5; size: -; DNA: TGTGCCAGCAGTTCCGGGACAGGATGGACGGAGACCCAGTACTTC; CDR3: CASSSGTGWTETQYF
D: TRBD1; V: TRBV10-3; J: TRBJ2-1; size: -; DNA: TGTGCCATCAGTGTAGGACAGGGGAAGGCTGAGCAGTTCTTC; CDR3: CAISVGQGKAEQFF
D: -; V: TRBV7-6; J: TRBJ2-5; size: -; DNA: TGTGCCAGCAGCTTAGCGGGAAGGCAAGAGACCCAGTACTTC; CDR3: CASSLAGRQETQYF
D: -; V: TRBV20-1; J: TRBJ2-1; size: -; DNA: TGCAGTGAATCGAGGGGGTACTACAATGAGCAGTTCTTC; CDR3: CSESRGYYNEQFF
D: TRBD1; V: TRBV18; J: TRBJ2-3; size: few; DNA: TGTGCCAGCTCTCCCCCTCGGGACAGGTCGCCGGATACGCAGTATTTT; CDR3: CASSPPRDRSPDTQYF
D: TRBD1; V: TRBV28; J: TRBJ2-3; size: few; DNA: TGTGCCAGCAGTTCCATCTACCGACAGGGGCGGAATACGCAGTATTTT; CDR3: CASSSIYRQGRNTQYF
D: TRBD1; V: TRBV6-5; J: TRBJ1-2; size: few; DNA: TGTGCCAGCAGTTACTTCGGGGACAGATATGGCTACACCTTC; CDR3: CASSYFGDRYGYTF
D: -; V: TRBV20-1; J: TRBJ1-2; size: -; DNA: TGCAGTGCTAGACAGACTACAGGGTGGGCTAACTATGGCTACACCTTC; CDR3: CSARQTTGWANYGYTF
D: -; V: TRBV28; J: TRBJ2-7; size: -; DNA: TGTGCCAGCAGTTTATCCACCACAGTTCTGGGGTTCTACGAGCAGTACTTC; CDR3: CASSLSTTVLGFYEQYF
D: -; V: TRBV19; J: TRBJ2-5; size: -; DNA: TGTGCCAGTAGTCCGAGGGAACGGGAGACCCAGTACTTC; CDR3: CASSPRERETQYF
D: TRBD2; V: TRBV20-1; J: TRBJ2-7; size: once; DNA: TGCAGTGCTAGAATGGGACTAGCGGGGGCAGGGGAGCAGTACTTC; CDR3: CSARMGLAGAGEQYF
D: TRBD1; V: TRBV29-1; J: TRBJ2-3; size: many; DNA: TGCAGCGACTACAGGGGAACCACAGATACGCAGTATTTT; CDR3: CSDYRGTTDTQYF
D: TRBD2; V: TRBV20-1; J: TRBJ2-1; size: -; DNA: TGCAGTGCTAGCTTCCTAGCGGGACCTTACAATGAGCAGTTCTTC; CDR3: CSASFLAGPYNEQFF
D: -; V: TRBV7-2; J: TRBJ2-5; size: -; DNA: TGTGCCAGCAGCCCTGGGGTTGGGGAGACCCAGTACTTC; CDR3: CASSPGVGETQYF
D: -; V: TRBV29-1; J: TRBJ2-3; size: -; DNA: TGCAGCAGTACAGGTGTTGATACAGATACGCAGTATTTT; CDR3: CSSTGVDTDTQYF
D: -; V: TRBV6-5; J: TRBJ2-2; size: few; DNA: TGTGCCAGCAGTTACTCGGGGGGCTCGAACACCGGGGAGCTGTTTTTT; CDR3: CASSYSGGSNTGELFF
D: -; V: TRBV10-3; J: TRBJ1-1; size: many; DNA: TGTGCCACAGGGGCAGGTGTGAACACTGAAGCTTTCTTT; CDR3: CATGAGVNTEAFF
D: TRBD2; V: TRBV15; J: TRBJ2-7; size: -; DNA: TGTGCCACCAGTAGGACTAGCGGGGGAGATTACGAGCAGTACTTC; CDR3: CATSRTSGGDYEQYF
D: -; V: TRBV12-3/TRBV12-4; J: TRBJ2-1; size: many; DNA: TGTGCCAGCAGTTCTCCGACTAGGCTGAGCTCCTACAATGAGCAGTTCTTC; CDR3: CASSSPTRLSSYNEQFF
D: TRBD2; V: TRBV9; J: TRBJ2-3; size: -; DNA: TGTGCCAGCAGCGCTGGACTAGCGAGAGGTGCAGATACGCAGTATTTT; CDR3: CASSAGLARGADTQYF
D: -; V: TRBV29-1; J: TRBJ2-1; size: many; DNA: TGCAGCGTGCAAAAATGGACCGGCAATGAGCAGTTCTTC; CDR3: CSVQKWTGNEQFF
D: -; V: TRBV25-1; J: TRBJ1-6; size: few; DNA: TGTGCCAGCAGTCACCCGGCAGGTCGGAGTTCACCCCTCCACTTT; CDR3: CASSHPAGRSSPLHF
D: -; V: TRBV21-1; J: TRBJ2-7; size: many; DNA: TGTGCCAGCACCCTGAAGGACAGGGACGCCTACGAGCAGTACTTC; CDR3: CASTLKDRDAYEQYF
D: TRBD1; V: TRBV29-1; J: TRBJ2-7; size: few; DNA: TGCAGCGTTTCAGGGGGCGGACGAGGCGAGCAGTACTTC; CDR3: CSVSGGGRGEQYF